These 29 T cell receptor beta chains share one sample of origin, sequenced in a study of blood T cell repertoires in COVID-19. Assay used: immunoSEQ multiplex PCR; TCRdb lists only in-frame clones, some missing. This repertoire shows 250,000 to 350,000 clones, around 89% found once; its top ten account for under 6.5%. What was sequenced was peripheral blood. The origin of the receptors is a man aged 18 to 35 who had recovered from COVID-19.

In its sample, this clone was seen once. The gene calls are TRBV19 and TRBJ2-1, with 8 bases fitting TRBD1. The CDR3 consists of 14 residues. Trimming took 7 bases from V and 7 from J; bases not matched to a gene: 9. Germline CDR1 reads LNHDA; CDR2 reads SQIVND (reference sequence). This CDR3 reads CASTVGQGRNEQFF. Here the CDR3 DNA reads TGTGCCAGTACCGTTGGACAGGGTCGGAATGAGCAGTTCTTC.

The chain is built from TRBV4-3 and TRBJ1-5, with 9 bases that match TRBD1. The CDR3 contains 15 residues. Germline assignment: CDR1 LGHNA and CDR2 YSLEER. With 4 bases clipped from V and 6 bases from J, the junction kept 7 bases outside the gene matches. CDR3 bases: TGCGCCAGCAGCCGCGGGACAGGGAAATCTCAGCCCCAGCATTTT. This encodes CASSRGTGKSQPQHF.

V usage is TRBV6-5 and J usage is TRBJ1-6; a possible D gene is TRBD1 (6 bases). Trimming shortened V by 7 bases and J by 7 bases, and 17 bases separated the two germline ends. CDR3 size: 15 residues. Germline V gene lookup returns CDR1 MNHEY and CDR2 SVGAGI. CDR3 DNA: TGTGCCAGCACCGGACTTCGGGGGGGCAATTCACCCCTCCACTTT. Translated, it gives CASTGLRGGNSPLHF.

The chain recombines TRBV30 with TRBJ2-1; D is undetermined. The CDR3 loop spans 14 amino acids. CDR1 is GTSNPN, CDR2 SVGIG, per germline (reference sequence). The V end lost 4 bases, the J end lost 6 bases, and 16 bases lay between the germline ends. The CDR3 sequence is CAWKRGGPLNEQFF. The CDR3 DNA sequence: TGTGCCTGGAAAAGAGGTGGTCCCCTCAATGAGCAGTTCTTC.

This chain joins TRBV18 and TRBJ2-1; TRBD1 matches at 10 bases. V was clipped by 3 bases and J by 7 bases; unmatched bases: 9. The germline CDR1 and CDR2 sequences are KGHSH and LQKENI. This CDR3 contains 16 residues. Here the CDR3 reads CASSPSDRGLLNEQFF. CDR3 nucleotide sequence: TGTGCCAGCTCACCCAGCGACAGGGGGCTATTGAATGAGCAGTTCTTC.

V and J are TRBV11-2 and TRBJ2-1; 7 bases line up with TRBD1. The length of the CDR3 is 14 residues. Looked up from germline, CDR1 is SGHAT and CDR2 is FQNNGV. J was trimmed by 4 bases and V by 6 bases; bases with no gene match: 6. This CDR3 is CASRPGTEYNEQFF. In nucleotides, the CDR3 is TGTGCCAGCAGGCCCGGGACAGAGTACAATGAGCAGTTCTTC.

With respect to this clone: The same CDR3 can be traced to other DNA sequences in this sample. The chain employs TRBV2 and TRBJ1-5; 9 bases match TRBD1. The germline V gene encodes CDR1 SNHLY and CDR2 FYNNEI. The CDR3 covers 15 residues. V shed 6 bases and J 0 bases; nucleotides not matched to a gene: 3. The CDR3 protein is CASSLQGASNQPQHF. DNA for the CDR3: TGTGCCAGCAGCCTACAGGGGGCTAGCAATCAGCCCCAGCATTTT.

This rearrangement joins TRBV4-1 to TRBJ2-1, with 16 bases identical to TRBD2. J lost 0 bases, V lost 1 base, and 6 bases had no gene match. Germline assignment: CDR1 MGHRA and CDR2 YSYEKL. CDR3 length equals 20 residues. This CDR3 reads CASSQVGLAGGPSSYNEQFF. CDR3 DNA sequence: TGCGCCAGCAGCCAAGTGGGACTAGCGGGAGGGCCCAGCTCCTACAATGAGCAGTTCTTC.

This clone was counted a few times. The V and J genes are TRBV4-1 and TRBJ2-7, with D possibly being TRBD2 (5 bases). The CDR3 contains 15 residues. V was clipped by 1 base and J by 4 bases, with 14 bases between them. Germline V CDR1 and CDR2: MGHRA, YSYEKL. CDR3 loop: CASSQADSATYEQYF. CDR3 bases: TGCGCCAGCAGCCAAGCGGATAGCGCAACATACGAGCAGTACTTC.

This clone appeared once. This chain connects TRBV6-1 to TRBJ2-7; the match to TRBD2 covers 9 bases. In germline, CDR1 is MNHNS, CDR2 SASEGT. The CDR3 contains 15 residues. V was clipped by 1 base and J by 2 bases; unmatched bases: 3. CDR3 amino acids: CASSEEPSGAYEQYF. The CDR3 DNA reads as TGTGCCAGCAGTGAAGAGCCTAGCGGGGCCTACGAGCAGTACTTC.

The chain uses TRBV19 and TRBJ1-2, with TRBD1 matching over 7 bases. CDR3 length equals 16 residues. V was clipped by 1 base and J by 0 bases; unmatched bases: 5. The V gene's germline CDR1 is LNHDA and CDR2 SQIVND (reference sequence). This CDR3 reads CASSIGSQGANYGYTF. The DNA for the CDR3 is TGTGCCAGTAGTATAGGAAGCCAGGGGGCTAACTATGGCTACACCTTC. Full variable domain (remainder filled in from reference TRBV19 and TRBJ1-2): DGGITQSPKYLFRKEGQNVTLSCEQNLNHDAMYWYRQDPGQGLRLIYYSQIVNDFQKGDIAEGYSVSREKKESFPLTVTSAQKNPTAFYLCASSIGSQGANYGYTFGSGTRLTVV.

The rearrangement uses TRBV6-4 and TRBJ1-1; D gene uncertain. Germline CDR1 reads MRHNA; CDR2 reads SNTAGT. Trimming pared 8 bases from V and 2 bases from J, leaving 12 bases between. The CDR3 is made up of 13 amino acids. The CDR3, as DNA: TGTGCCAGCGCAAAGGAGTTAAACACTGAAGCTTTCTTT. As protein: CASAKELNTEAFF.

Only a few counts were recorded for this clone. V is TRBV7-8 and J is TRBJ1-2, with a weak D call TRBD1 (5 bases). The germline CDR1 and CDR2 sequences are SGHVS and FQNEAQ. Trimming took off 2 bases at V and 5 bases at J, with 18 bases between the two ends. This CDR3 spans 16 amino acids. The DNA of the CDR3 is TGTGCCAGCAGCTTACCCGTAGGCAGGGAAGGGTATGGCTACACCTTC. It specifies CASSLPVGREGYGYTF. Looking up the rest from reference TRBV7-8 and TRBJ1-2 gives the full variable domain: GAGVSQSPRYKVAKRGQDVALRCDPISGHVSLFWYQQALGQGPEFLTYFQNEAQLDKSGLPSDRFFAERPEGSVSTLKIQRTQQEDSAVYLCASSLPVGREGYGYTFGSGTRLTVV.

CDR3 sequence (DNA): TGCAGCGTTGTGGTTAGCGGAGATACGCAGTATTTT. This encodes CSVVVSGDTQYF. The gene calls are TRBV29-1 and TRBJ2-3, with D possibly matching TRBD2 (6 bases). This CDR3 has 12 amino acids. The V end lost 4 bases, the J end lost 5 bases, and 10 bases lay between the germline ends. The germline V gene has CDR1 SQVTM and CDR2 ANQGSEA.

The chain combines TRBV10-1 with TRBJ2-5; D gene uncertain. Per germline, CDR1 WNHNN and CDR2 SYGVQD (reference sequence). V dropped 3 bases and J dropped 2 bases, with 13 bases sitting between them. The CDR3 has 15 residues. The CDR3 nucleotides are TGCGCCAGCAGTGATATTCCAGAAAAACAAGAGACCCAGTACTTC. This encodes CASSDIPEKQETQYF.

The chain recombines TRBV24-1 with TRBJ2-3; D is uncertain. The germline gives CDR1 KGHDR, CDR2 SFDVKD. Trimming shortened V by 6 bases and J by 2 bases, and 8 bases separated the two germline ends. The CDR3 has 13 amino acids. This CDR3 reads CATSNSLTDTQYF. DNA for the CDR3: TGTGCCACCAGTAATAGCCTCACAGATACGCAGTATTTT.

The chain couples TRBV11-2 to TRBJ2-7, with D unclear. The CDR3 has 13 amino acids. Per germline, CDR1 SGHAT and CDR2 FQNNGV. The V end lost 5 bases, the J end lost 7 bases, and 15 bases lay between the germline ends. CDR3 nucleotide sequence: TGTGCCAGCAGCCCAAGGAGAGGTGGGGAGCAGTACTTC. Translating it yields CASSPRRGGEQYF.

This clone was seen a few times. V usage is TRBV2 and J usage is TRBJ1-1; no clear D. Per germline, CDR1 SNHLY and CDR2 FYNNEI. CDR3 length: 11 residues. Trimming pared 7 bases from V and 9 bases from J, leaving 12 bases between. DNA for the CDR3: TGTGCCAGCACGGGGAGGGCTCAAGCTTTCTTT. Its protein is CASTGRAQAFF.

This clone has just a few counts. The chain employs TRBV9 and TRBJ2-1; 11 nucleotides line up with TRBD2. The CDR3 loop spans 15 amino acids. Germline V CDR1 and CDR2: SGDLS, YYNGEE. J lost 8 bases, V lost 3 bases, and 7 bases had no gene match. In DNA, the CDR3 is TGTGCCAGCAGCGGTAGCGGGGGGGGTGGCGATGAGCAGTTCTTC. Translation gives CASSGSGGGGDEQFF.

CDR3 nucleotide sequence: TGTGCCAGCAGGATACCGAGCGGGAAGGCTGAAGATACGCAGTATTTT. Translating gives CASRIPSGKAEDTQYF. The V gene is TRBV2, the J gene TRBJ2-3; 7 nucleotides match TRBD2. Unmatched junction bases numbered 14, after V lost 6 bases and J lost 5 bases. This CDR3 spans 16 amino acids. CDR1 and CDR2 from the germline V gene are SNHLY and FYNNEI.

J is TRBJ1-1 and V is TRBV5-1; 7 nucleotides align to TRBD1. The CDR3 totals 13 residues. Germline V CDR1 and CDR2: SGHRS, YFSETQ. The trim removed 7 bases at V and 1 base at J, leaving 4 bases unmatched. Here the CDR3 DNA reads TGCGCCAGCGGGGGACAGCGGAACACTGAAGCTTTCTTT. This translates into CASGGQRNTEAFF.

The chain couples TRBV6-1 to TRBJ2-6; 12 bases are a match to TRBD1. Germline-derived CDR1 and CDR2 are MNHNS and SASEGT. CDR3 length: 19 residues. Losses at the gene ends were 0 bases for V and 2 bases for J; bases not matched to a gene: 5. The CDR3 spells CASSEALGQGAAGANVLTF. CDR3 bases: TGTGCCAGCAGTGAAGCGCTGGGACAGGGGGCGGCTGGGGCCAACGTCCTGACTTTC.

The chain joins TRBV5-1 to TRBJ2-2; 9 bases fit TRBD1. With 3 bases clipped from V and 3 bases from J, the junction kept 6 bases outside the gene matches. CDR3 length equals 16 residues. Germline V gives CDR1 SGHRS, CDR2 YFSETQ. The CDR3 DNA sequence: TGCGCCAGCAGCTACACTCGGACAGGGGACACCGGGGAGCTGTTTTTT. This codes for CASSYTRTGDTGELFF. The full variable domain, in which reference TRBV5-1 and TRBJ2-2 provide the parts outside the CDR3, is KAGVTQTPRYLIKTRGQQVTLSCSPISGHRSVSWYQQTPGQGLQFLFEYFSETQRNKGNFPGRFSGRQFSNSRSEMNVSTLELGDSALYLCASSYTRTGDTGELFFGEGSRLTVL.

The chain joins TRBV3-1 (or the pseudogene TRBV3-2) to TRBJ1-1; 9 bases match TRBD1. The CDR3 loop spans 13 amino acids. In germline, CDR1 is LGHDT, CDR2 YNNKEL (reference sequence). The ends lost 4 bases at V and 10 bases at J; junction bases unmatched: 7. Here the CDR3 reads CASSPQGAGAAFF. In DNA, the CDR3 is TGTGCCAGCAGCCCACAGGGGGCGGGCGCAGCTTTCTTT.

The chain employs TRBV18 and TRBJ2-1; 9 bases are shared with TRBD2. V lost 2 bases, J lost 6 bases, and 5 bases stayed unmatched. The CDR3 sequence is 15 residues long. CDR1 is KGHSH, CDR2 LQKENI, per germline. The CDR3 DNA reads as TGTGCCAGCTCACCAGCTAGCGGGGCCTCCAATGAGCAGTTCTTC. This gives the protein CASSPASGASNEQFF.

The sample holds one count of this clone. The CDR3 loop reads CASSEARGFTEAFF. DNA of the CDR3: TGTGCCAGCAGTGAGGCCAGGGGGTTCACGGAAGCTTTCTTT. The chain couples TRBV2 to TRBJ1-1; 7 bases agree with TRBD1. The CDR3 spans 14 residues. V was pared by 3 bases and J by 8 bases, with 9 bases of the junction left unmatched. The germline V gene encodes CDR1 SNHLY and CDR2 FYNNEI.

The rearrangement links TRBV27 to TRBJ1-5; 8 nucleotides line up with TRBD1. The V and J ends lost 6 bases and 3 bases, in that order; junction bases with no gene match: 7. The CDR3 is 15 amino acids. CDR1 is MNHEY, CDR2 SMNVEV, per germline (reference sequence). The CDR3 region has the DNA TGTGCCAGCAGCGCCGGGACAGGCCCCAATCAGCCCCAGCATTTT. The encoded protein is CASSAGTGPNQPQHF.

A single count supports this clone. The rearrangement joins TRBV10-1 to TRBJ1-3, with TRBD1 matching 7 bases. From germline, CDR1 is WNHNN and CDR2 SYGVQD (reference sequence). The J segment lost 2 bases and the V segment lost 0 bases, leaving 7 bases of the junction unmatched. The CDR3 is 17 amino acids. Written as DNA, the CDR3 is TGCGCCAGCAGTGAGTCGATAGGGACAGCTACTGGAAACACCATATATTTT. This gives the protein CASSESIGTATGNTIYF.

The gene calls are TRBV7-2 and TRBJ1-3, with 7 bases fitting TRBD1. CDR1 is SGHTA, CDR2 FQGNSA, per germline. The CDR3 is 15 residues long. Trimming took 3 bases from V and 4 from J; bases not matched to a gene: 6. The CDR3: CASSFRQGSGNTIYF. CDR3 sequence (DNA): TGTGCCAGCAGCTTCCGACAGGGATCGGGAAACACCATATATTTT.